The 28 T cell receptor beta chains below come from one sample, sequenced in a study of T cells in women clearing cervical HPV infection. Using immunoSEQ multiplex PCR, the repertoire was profiled, and TCRdb retains in-frame clones only, with some absent. The sample includes roughly 40,000 clones. The specimen was blood buffy coat. Receptor source: a woman aged 18-69 years with a cervical HPV16 infection that either progressed to CIN3+ or cleared (not recorded which).

Comments on this clone: Sequencing ends 3 residues short of the CDR3 end; the germline J gene provides the rest. The genes are TRBV10-1 and TRBJ2-1; TRBD2 matches at 11 bases. This CDR3 is 14 amino acids long. Germline V gene lookup returns CDR1 WNHNN and CDR2 SYGVQD (reference sequence). Trimming took 5 bases from V and 9 from J; bases not matched to a gene: 6. The sequenced CDR3 bases are TGCGCCAGCAGTCTTAGCGGGGGGGTAGGTGAG. This encodes CASSLSGGVGE. The CDR3 in its entirety is CASSLSGGVGEQFF.

In regard to this clone: The read halts 3 residues ahead of the CDR3 end, with the missing end drawn from the germline J gene. The chain combines TRBV19 with TRBJ1-2; D may be TRBD1 (6 bases). This CDR3 is 13 amino acids long. V lost 5 bases to trimming and J lost 5 bases, with 12 bases between them. From germline, CDR1 is LNHDA and CDR2 SQIVND (reference sequence). The CDR3 DNA, read in part, is TGTGCCAGTAGTCGACAGGACGCTTATGGC. Amino acid sequence: CASSRQDAYG. In full, the CDR3 reads CASSRQDAYGYTF.

As to this clone: The sequenced fragment ends 3 residues before the CDR3 boundary, so the rest is inferred from the germline J gene. The chain links TRBV28 to TRBJ1-1, with 8 bases that match TRBD1. With V trimmed by 5 bases and J by 4 bases, 9 bases remained unmatched. CDR1 and CDR2 (germline): MDHEN, SYDVKM. CDR3 size: 15 residues. The sequenced part of the CDR3 DNA is TGTGCCAGCAGTCTACCCCATACAGGGGGCACTGAA. Protein product: CASSLPHTGGTE. The complete CDR3 reads CASSLPHTGGTEAFF.

Concerning this clone itself: The read is 3 residues too short to cover the CDR3 end, so that end is filled in from the germline J gene. This chain uses TRBV10-1 with TRBJ2-5; D may be TRBD2 (5 bases). V was cut by 6 bases and J by 5 bases, with 10 bases left in between. The CDR3 sequence is 12 residues long. From germline, CDR1 is WNHNN and CDR2 SYGVQD (reference sequence). The sequenced part of the CDR3 DNA is TGCGCCAGCAGCGGGGATGGGGAGACC. Amino acid sequence: CASSGDGET. The entire CDR3 protein reads CASSGDGETQYF.

Details on this clone: The read ends 3 residues early relative to the CDR3; the germline J gene fills the gap. The chain carries TRBV12-3 or TRBV12-4 and TRBJ2-3, with 9 nucleotides matching TRBD1. V lost 0 bases, J lost 6 bases, and 10 bases stayed unmatched. The CDR3 is 17 amino acids. The sequenced CDR3 bases are TGTGCCAGCAGTTTAGCGAACCCGGGACAGGGATCCGATACG. Protein product: CASSLANPGQGSDT. The whole CDR3 protein reads CASSLANPGQGSDTQYF.

With respect to this clone: Sequencing ends 3 residues short of the CDR3 end; the germline J gene provides the rest. The chain carries TRBV19 and TRBJ2-2; TRBD1 agrees at 9 bases. Germline CDR1 and CDR2: LNHDA and SQIVND (reference sequence). This CDR3 is built from 19 residues. Trimming cost V 5 bases and J 0 bases; bases outside gene matches: 13. The CDR3 protein is CASSAGLGQGFANTGELFF. CDR3 DNA (partial): TGTGCCAGTAGTGCGGGCCTCGGACAGGGGTTCGCGAACACCGGGGAG.

As regards this clone: The missing CDR3 end, 3 residues past where the read stops, is filled in from the germline J gene. The chain links TRBV29-1 to TRBJ1-5; D not resolved. The CDR3 loop spans 14 amino acids. The germline V and J ends were trimmed by 0 bases and 0 bases, with 6 bases remaining between them. Germline CDR1 is SQVTM and CDR2 is ANQGSEA. CDR3 bases read: TGCAGCGTTGAAGATCGGGGTAGCAATCAGCCC. It codes for CSVEDRGSNQP. The complete CDR3 reads CSVEDRGSNQPQHF.

Remarks on this clone: The read ends 3 residues early relative to the CDR3; the germline J gene fills the gap. The chain combines TRBV20-1 with TRBJ2-2; D is possibly TRBD1 (5 bases). Germline V CDR1 and CDR2: DFQATT, SNEGSKA (reference sequence). This CDR3 is 15 amino acids long. CDR3 bases read: TGCAGTGCGGGGCCGGTGGAGTCCTATAATTCACCG. Its translation is CSAGPVESYNSP. The whole CDR3 sequence reads CSAGPVESYNSPLFF.

Concerning this clone itself: The sequence runs out 3 residues before the end of the CDR3; the remainder is reconstructed from the germline J gene. The chain uses TRBV5-1 and TRBJ1-4, with D possibly being TRBD1 (5 bases). V was cut by 4 bases and J by 5 bases, with 15 bases left in between. The CDR3 spans 15 residues. Looked up from germline, CDR1 is SGHRS and CDR2 is YFSETQ. The CDR3 is CASSPQGSENEKLFF. The part of the CDR3 DNA that was read is TGCGCCAGCAGCCCCCAGGGCAGTGAGAATGAAAAA.

In the case of this clone: The CDR3 is cut off 3 residues early in the read; its end comes from the germline J gene. The rearrangement joins TRBV2 to TRBJ2-1; maybe TRBD1 (6 bases). CDR3 size: 11 residues. From germline, CDR1 is SNHLY and CDR2 FYNNEI. Trimming removed 7 bases at V and 7 bases at J, with 8 bases between. The covered CDR3 bases are TGTGCCAGCATGCAGGGGAATGAG. Amino acid sequence: CASMQGNE. The entire CDR3 reads CASMQGNEQFF.

Concerning this clone: The CDR3 extends 3 residues past the end of the read, so its final part is completed from the germline J gene. The gene calls are TRBV6-1 and TRBJ1-5; the match to TRBD1 covers 8 bases. This CDR3 is 17 amino acids long. The trim removed 1 base at V and 0 bases at J, leaving 5 bases unmatched. Germline V CDR1 and CDR2: MNHNS, SASEGT. The CDR3 DNA, read in part, is TGTGCCAGCAGTGAAGGGACAGGGAGTACTAGCAATCAGCCC. It codes for CASSEGTGSTSNQP. The whole CDR3 protein reads CASSEGTGSTSNQPQHF.

Concerning this clone: The read terminates 3 residues ahead of where the CDR3 ends, so the germline J gene completes it. This rearrangement joins TRBV19 to TRBJ2-7; D not certain. Germline CDR1 and CDR2: LNHDA and SQIVND (reference sequence). This CDR3 is built from 14 residues. Trimming removed 3 bases from V and 5 bases from J, with 14 bases in between. This CDR3 reads CASSIGSSRDEQYF. The CDR3 DNA, read in part, is TGTGCCAGTAGTATTGGCTCCAGCCGGGACGAG.

With regard to this clone: The CDR3 extends 3 residues past the end of the read, so its final part is completed from the germline J gene. This sequence joins TRBV2 and TRBJ1-4; possible D gene TRBD1, 6 bases. This CDR3 spans 15 amino acids. Between the trimmed V and J ends, which lost 7 bases and 4 bases, there was a span of 16 bases. Germline V gives CDR1 SNHLY, CDR2 FYNNEI. The DNA read from the CDR3 is TGTGCCAGCAAGAGGAGGGACATCGGTAATGAAAAA. Its translation is CASKRRDIGNEK. The full CDR3 protein reads CASKRRDIGNEKLFF.

A remark on this clone: The DNA ends 3 residues before the CDR3 does, and the rest of the CDR3 is filled in from the germline J gene. The chain uses TRBV29-1 and TRBJ1-5; D may be TRBD1 (5 bases). V lost 6 bases and J lost 5, with 5 bases in between. The CDR3 consists of 10 residues. Per germline, CDR1 SQVTM and CDR2 ANQGSEA. CDR3 DNA (partial): TGCAGCGTCAGGGATCAGCCC. This encodes CSVRDQP. The complete CDR3 protein is CSVRDQPQHF.

On this clone itself: The observed sequence ends 3 residues before the CDR3 terminus, with the missing tail filled in from the germline J gene. The chain links TRBV20-1 to TRBJ2-7; 7 bases are a match to TRBD2. Germline V gene lookup returns CDR1 DFQATT and CDR2 SNEGSKA (reference sequence). The CDR3 loop spans 15 amino acids. Trimming cost V 1 base and J 0 bases; bases outside gene matches: 6. The CDR3 DNA, read in part, is TGCAGTGCTAGAGTGTCCAGCGGGGCCTCCTACGAG. This codes for CSARVSSGASYE. The full-length CDR3 reads as CSARVSSGASYEQYF.

Points on this clone: The CDR3 end is not reached by the read, which stops 3 residues before it; the germline J gene fills it in. The rearrangement links TRBV11-2 to TRBJ2-7; 8 bases align to TRBD1. With 7 bases clipped from V and 2 bases from J, the junction kept 7 bases outside the gene matches. The germline V gene has CDR1 SGHAT and CDR2 FQNNGV. The CDR3 contains 14 residues. CDR3 DNA (partial): TGTGCCAGCACCGTGGACAGGGATCCCTACGAG. It yields the protein CASTVDRDPYE. In full, the CDR3 reads CASTVDRDPYEQYF.

Remarks on this clone: The read halts 3 residues ahead of the CDR3 end, with the missing end drawn from the germline J gene. The rearrangement joins TRBV7-9 to TRBJ2-7; 9 bases are shared with TRBD1. After removal of 0 bases from V and 6 bases from J, the junction contained 6 bases not matched to a gene. The CDR3 has 15 residues. Germline V gene lookup returns CDR1 SEHNR and CDR2 FQNEAQ (reference sequence). This CDR3 reads CASSLARQGVGEQYF. CDR3 bases read: TGTGCCAGCAGCTTAGCCCGACAGGGGGTGGGCGAG.

About this clone itself: The read ends 3 residues shy of where the CDR3 ends; the end is completed using the germline J gene. J is TRBJ2-7 and V is TRBV20-1, with a possible D match to TRBD2 (7 bases). The germline V and J ends were trimmed by 4 bases and 6 bases, with 22 bases remaining between them. The CDR3 is made up of 15 amino acids. The V gene's germline CDR1 is DFQATT and CDR2 SNEGSKA (reference sequence). The CDR3 DNA, read in part, is TGCAGTGCTACCCGGGGAGGGGCAGGGGAAGCCGAG. Its translation is CSATRGGAGEAE. Given in full, the CDR3 is CSATRGGAGEAEQYF.

A remark on this clone: The DNA ends 3 residues before the CDR3 does, and the rest of the CDR3 is filled in from the germline J gene. The chain links TRBV5-6 to TRBJ1-5; tentatively, D is TRBD1 (5 bases). This CDR3 spans 14 amino acids. V lost 4 bases and J 5 bases, leaving 13 bases between the germline ends. In germline, CDR1 is SGHDT, CDR2 YYEEEE. CDR3 DNA, as far as it was read: TGTGCCAGCAGCCATAGACAGACCCATCAGCCC. This sequence encodes CASSHRQTHQP. The full CDR3 is CASSHRQTHQPQHF.

About this clone: The read terminates 3 residues before the CDR3 end, so the remaining end is supplied by the germline J gene. The V and J genes are TRBV7-8 and TRBJ1-1; D ambiguous. The germline CDR1 and CDR2 sequences are SGHVS and FQNEAQ. V was shortened by 0 bases and J by 1 base, with 9 bases between the two germline ends. The CDR3 extends over 15 amino acids. The CDR3 reads CASSLANRANTEAFF. The CDR3 bases that were read are TGTGCCAGCAGCTTAGCGAATAGGGCGAACACTGAA. The entire variable domain, with the rest obtained from reference TRBV7-8 and TRBJ1-1, is as follows: GAGVSQSPRYKVAKRGQDVALRCDPISGHVSLFWYQQALGQGPEFLTYFQNEAQLDKSGLPSDRFFAERPEGSVSTLKIQRTQQEDSAVYLCASSLANRANTEAFFGQGTRLTVV.

As to this clone: The read stops 3 residues short of the end of the CDR3; the missing end is completed from the germline J gene. The V gene is TRBV16, the J gene TRBJ1-5; D is unclear. The CDR3 totals 15 residues. V lost 2 bases to trimming and J lost 0 bases, with 8 bases between them. CDR1 and CDR2 (germline): KGHSY, FQNENV. CDR3 residues: CASSQDGDSNQPQHF. The covered CDR3 bases are TGTGCCAGCAGCCAAGACGGGGATAGCAATCAGCCC.

For this clone: The CDR3 end is not reached by the read, which stops 3 residues before it; the germline J gene fills it in. The chain links TRBV2 to TRBJ1-4, with D perhaps TRBD1 (6 bases). The germline V gene has CDR1 SNHLY and CDR2 FYNNEI. The CDR3 runs 16 residues. The germline V and J ends were trimmed by 5 bases and 2 bases, with 15 bases remaining between them. CDR3 DNA, as far as it was read: TGTGCCAGCAGTCAGACAGGCGGTGCGACTAATGAAAAA. Its protein is CASSQTGGATNEK. The whole CDR3 sequence reads CASSQTGGATNEKLFF.

Notes on this clone: The CDR3 is cut off 3 residues early in the read; its end comes from the germline J gene. The J gene is TRBJ2-7, the V gene TRBV11-1; 11 positions agree with TRBD2. V gave up 0 bases and J gave up 6 bases; unmatched junction bases: 4. The CDR3 totals 15 residues. Germline values: CDR1 SGHAT, CDR2 FQDESV (reference sequence). CDR3 bases read: TGTGCCAGCAGCTTAGCTCTAGCGGGAGGAGGCGAG. It is translated as CASSLALAGGGE. The whole CDR3 reads CASSLALAGGGEQYF.

Concerning this clone itself: With the read ending 3 residues before the CDR3 end, the germline J gene is used to fill in that end. The V call is TRBV2, the J call TRBJ1-6, with 7 bases that match TRBD1. The CDR3 totals 15 residues. Germline assignment: CDR1 SNHLY and CDR2 FYNNEI. The V segment lost 4 bases and the J segment 7 bases; nucleotides outside the gene matches: 7. The DNA read from the CDR3 is TGTGCCAGCAGTGGAGACAGGGTAGCCAATTCACCC. This sequence encodes CASSGDRVANSP. The full CDR3 protein reads CASSGDRVANSPLHF.

Note on this clone: The sequenced fragment ends 3 residues before the CDR3 boundary, so the rest is inferred from the germline J gene. The chain couples TRBV5-6 to TRBJ2-3, with D maybe TRBD2 (5 bases). The germline V gene encodes CDR1 SGHDT and CDR2 YYEEEE. V was trimmed by 4 bases and J by 3 bases, leaving 9 bases between them. CDR3 length equals 13 residues. The CDR3 is CASSHRLTDTQYF. The DNA read from the CDR3 is TGTGCCAGCAGCCACCGACTAACAGATACG. Combining the CDR3 with reference TRBV5-6 and TRBJ2-3 gives the whole variable domain DAGVTQSPTHLIKTRGQQVTLRCSPKSGHDTVSWYQQALGQGPQFIFQYYEEEERQRGNFPDRFSGHQFPNYSSELNVNALLLGDSALYLCASSHRLTDTQYFGPGTRLTVL.

The CDR3 sequence: CASSPGTGGNTIYF. The sequenced CDR3 bases are TGTGCCAGCAGCCCCGGGACAGGGGGAAACACC. The chain employs TRBV7-2 and TRBJ1-3, with TRBD1 identical over 9 bases. Read coverage stops 3 residues before the CDR3 terminus; the germline J gene supplies the remainder. V lost 5 bases to trimming and J lost 4 bases; unmatched junction nucleotides: 3. There are 14 residues in the CDR3. The germline V gene has CDR1 SGHTA and CDR2 FQGNSA.

Regarding this clone: The read ends 3 residues early relative to the CDR3; the germline J gene fills the gap. The chain has TRBV10-2 and TRBJ2-7, with TRBD2 matching 7 bases. The CDR3 is made up of 14 amino acids. V trimming: 8 bases; J trimming: 2 bases; junction bases outside the gene matches: 9. Germline values: CDR1 WSHSY, CDR2 SAAADI. The sequenced CDR3 bases are TGCGCCAGCCGGGGGGACTTAAGTACCTACGAG. Translating it yields CASRGDLSTYE. The entire CDR3 protein reads CASRGDLSTYEQYF.

With regard to this clone: The CDR3 end is not reached by the read, which stops 3 residues before it; the germline J gene fills it in. V usage is TRBV7-3 and J usage is TRBJ1-4, with 8 bases matching TRBD1. CDR3 size: 15 residues. Germline V gene lookup returns CDR1 SGHTA and CDR2 FQGTGA. CDR3 sequence: CASSLVGQGFGPLFF. CDR3 DNA, as far as it was read: TGTGCCAGCAGCTTAGTCGGACAGGGATTTGGGCCA.